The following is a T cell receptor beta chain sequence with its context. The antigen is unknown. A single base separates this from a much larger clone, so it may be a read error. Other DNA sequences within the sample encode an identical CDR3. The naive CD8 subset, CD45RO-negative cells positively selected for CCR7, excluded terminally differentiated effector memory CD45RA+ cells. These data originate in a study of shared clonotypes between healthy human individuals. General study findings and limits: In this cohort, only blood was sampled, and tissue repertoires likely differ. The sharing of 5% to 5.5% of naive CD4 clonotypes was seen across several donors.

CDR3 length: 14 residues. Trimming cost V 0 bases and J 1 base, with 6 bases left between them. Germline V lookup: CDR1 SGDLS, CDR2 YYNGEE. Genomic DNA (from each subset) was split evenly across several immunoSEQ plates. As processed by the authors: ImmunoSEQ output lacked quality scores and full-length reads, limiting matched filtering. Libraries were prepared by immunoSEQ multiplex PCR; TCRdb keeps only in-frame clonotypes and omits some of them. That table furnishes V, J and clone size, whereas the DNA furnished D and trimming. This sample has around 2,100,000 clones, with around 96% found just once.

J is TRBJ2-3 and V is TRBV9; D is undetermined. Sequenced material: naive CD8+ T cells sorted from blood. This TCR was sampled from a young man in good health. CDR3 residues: CASSVGWGTDTQYF. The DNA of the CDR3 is TGTGCCAGCAGCGTAGGGTGGGGCACAGATACGCAGTATTTT.